This T cell receptor (beta chain) was identified in a study of Ad26.COV2.S vaccination and SARS-CoV-2 variants. Looking at the study overall: Into the muscle, Ad26.COV2.S was dosed once or twice, 56 days apart. Study results and caveats: Measurement of non-spike TCR breadth gave similar results in vaccine and placebo recipients.

Concerning this clone itself: No antigen is known for it.

Assay: immunoSEQ multiplex PCR; the TCRdb copy retains only in-frame clones and omits some. The data contain 350,000 to 450,000 clones, 85% of them seen just once; the ten biggest clones take up 2.5% to 3.5%. As for treatment: roughly 20 received Ad26.COV2.S at low or high dose, single or two shots; about 5 received placebo; per-sample allocation not given. Vaccine and placebo recipients were sampled on day 63 after the first injection. This CDR3 contains 13 residues. The V and J ends lost 4 bases and 5 bases respectively, with 11 bases between them. Germline-derived CDR1 and CDR2 are PRHDT and FYEKMQ (reference sequence).

The source of this sequence is a person aged 18-65 years who received the Ad26.COV2.S COVID-19 vaccine or a placebo. The material was peripheral blood, obtained in a trial of Ad26.COV2.S vaccine versus placebo. The chain links TRBV13 to TRBJ1-1; TRBD1 might be the D (6 bases). The CDR3, as DNA: TGTGCCAGCAGCTACAGGGAGGGAACTGAAGCTTTCTTT. Its translation: CASSYREGTEAFF. Using reference TRBV13 and TRBJ1-1 for the parts outside the CDR3, the full variable domain is AAGVIQSPRHLIKEKRETATLKCYPIPRHDTVYWYQQGPGQDPQFLISFYEKMQSDKGSIPDRFSAQQFSDYHSELNMSSLELGDSALYFCASSYREGTEAFFGQGTRLTVV.